This T cell receptor (beta chain) stems from a study of vaccination effects on CD4 cells after COVID-19. Antigen-specific CD4+ T cells were expanded with viral peptide pools in the ViraFEST assay before sequencing. Culturing for around ten days preceded CD4+ T cell isolation. Vaccine recipients, nucleocapsid antibody negative, had no prior SARS-CoV-2 infection. Sequenced by immunoSEQ multiplex PCR; TCRdb stores in-frame clones only, minus some. There are 30,000 to 45,000 clones in the sample; more than 60% occur only once, and approximately 22% lies in the top ten. Remarks on this clone: Its antigen is undetermined.

General study results and limits: Late in the post-vaccination period, infection-induced and vaccine-induced clones underwent marked clonal contraction.

The sample in question was CD4+ T cells from PBMCs cultured with SARS-CoV-2 spike peptides, obtained before COVID-19 vaccination. This sequence originates from a human donor who received a COVID-19 vaccine.

CDR3 sequence: CASSLYFQFSGRGWMGTDTQYF. The CDR3, as DNA: TGTGCCAGCAGTTTATATTTCCAGTTTAGCGGGAGGGGATGGATGGGCACAGATACGCAGTATTTT. The chain recombines TRBV28 with TRBJ2-3; 11 nucleotides align to TRBD2. The CDR3 length is 22 residues. Germline CDR1 and CDR2: MDHEN and SYDVKM. The ends lost 1 base at V and 1 base at J; junction bases unmatched: 19.